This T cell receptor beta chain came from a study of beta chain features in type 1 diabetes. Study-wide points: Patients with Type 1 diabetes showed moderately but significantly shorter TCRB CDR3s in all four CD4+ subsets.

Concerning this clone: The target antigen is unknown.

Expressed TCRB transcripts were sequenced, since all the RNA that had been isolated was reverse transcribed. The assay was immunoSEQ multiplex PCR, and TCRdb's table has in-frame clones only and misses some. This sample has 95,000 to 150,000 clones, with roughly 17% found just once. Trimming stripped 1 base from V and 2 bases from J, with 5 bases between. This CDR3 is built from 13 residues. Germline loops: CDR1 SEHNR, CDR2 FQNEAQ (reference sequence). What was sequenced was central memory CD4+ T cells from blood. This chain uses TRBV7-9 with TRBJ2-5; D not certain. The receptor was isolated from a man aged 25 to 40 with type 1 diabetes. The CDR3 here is CASSLGSQETQYF. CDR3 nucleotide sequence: TGTGCCAGCAGCTTAGGGTCTCAAGAGACCCAGTACTTC.